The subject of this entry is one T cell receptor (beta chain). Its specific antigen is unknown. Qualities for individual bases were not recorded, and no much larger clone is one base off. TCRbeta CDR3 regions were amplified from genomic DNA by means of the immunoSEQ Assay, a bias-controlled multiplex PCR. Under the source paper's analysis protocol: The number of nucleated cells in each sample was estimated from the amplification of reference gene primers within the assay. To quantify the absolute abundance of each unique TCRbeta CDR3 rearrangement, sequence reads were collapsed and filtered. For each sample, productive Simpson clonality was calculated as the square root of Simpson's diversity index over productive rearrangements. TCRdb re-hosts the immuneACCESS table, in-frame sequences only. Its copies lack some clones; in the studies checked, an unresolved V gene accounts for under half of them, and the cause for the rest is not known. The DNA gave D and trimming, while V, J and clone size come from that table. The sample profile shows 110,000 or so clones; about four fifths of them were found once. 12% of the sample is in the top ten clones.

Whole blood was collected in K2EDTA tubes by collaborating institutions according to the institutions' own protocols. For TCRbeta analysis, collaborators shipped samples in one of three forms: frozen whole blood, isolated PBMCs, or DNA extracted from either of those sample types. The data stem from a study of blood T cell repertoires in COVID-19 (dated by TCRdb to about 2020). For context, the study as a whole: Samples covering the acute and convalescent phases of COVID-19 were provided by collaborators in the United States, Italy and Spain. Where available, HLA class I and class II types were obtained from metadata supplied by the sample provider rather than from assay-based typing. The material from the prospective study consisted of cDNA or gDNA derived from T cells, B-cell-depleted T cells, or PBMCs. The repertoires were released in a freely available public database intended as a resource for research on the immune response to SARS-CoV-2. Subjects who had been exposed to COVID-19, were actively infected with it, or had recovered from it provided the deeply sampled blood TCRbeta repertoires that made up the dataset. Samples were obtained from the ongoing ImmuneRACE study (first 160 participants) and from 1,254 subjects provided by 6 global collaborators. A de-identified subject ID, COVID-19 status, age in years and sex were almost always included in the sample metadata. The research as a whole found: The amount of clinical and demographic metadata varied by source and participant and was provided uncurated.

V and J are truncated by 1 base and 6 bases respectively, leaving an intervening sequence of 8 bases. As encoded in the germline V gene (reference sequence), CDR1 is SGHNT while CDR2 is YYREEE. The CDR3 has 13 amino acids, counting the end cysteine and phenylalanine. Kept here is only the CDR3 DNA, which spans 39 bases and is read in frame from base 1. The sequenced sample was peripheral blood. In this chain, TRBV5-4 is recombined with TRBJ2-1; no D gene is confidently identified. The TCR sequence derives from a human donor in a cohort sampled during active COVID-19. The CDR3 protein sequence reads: CASSLLSLNEQFF. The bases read TGTGCCAGCAGCTTGTTGTCCCTCAATGAGCAGTTCTTC.